The 9 T cell receptor beta chains reported below all come from one sample, sequenced in a study of regulatory T cells in long-lasting Graves disease. Time point described: newly diagnosed GD, antithyroid drugs for less than 3 months. TCR sequences were obtained from RNA taken from PBMCs. For TCR beta, libraries came from iRepertoire HTBI primers and Arm-PCR of CDR3 regions. From the multiplex PCR reads, TCRdb called clonotypes with MiXCR, one entry per CDR3 protein. This sample has under 700,000 distinct CDR3 sequences; roughly a sixth occur once, and the top ten carry 25%. These records were also assigned to another study, of T cells in Graves' hyperthyroidism and ophthalmopathy.

Here the sequenced sample was peripheral blood mononuclear cells (PBMCs), taken at new diagnosis, from a patient treated with antithyroid drugs. These receptors were collected from a middle-aged woman with Graves disease.

Regarding this clonotype: It may be a read error: a sequence one base away is much more abundant. CDR3 DNA sequence: TGTGCCAGCAGTTACTGGGCGAAATACAATGAGCAGTTCTTC. This sequence encodes CASSYWAKYNEQFF. This chain uses TRBV6-9 with TRBJ2-1, with unresolved D. In germline, CDR1 is MNHGY, CDR2 SVAAGI. The length of the CDR3 is 14 residues. V lost 3 bases and J 4 bases, leaving 10 bases between the germline ends.

This clonotype was seen a few times. The rearrangement uses TRBV27 and TRBJ2-5, with TRBD2 matching over 12 bases. Trimming at V came to 5 bases and at J to 2 bases, leaving 6 bases not matched to a gene. The CDR3 loop spans 16 amino acids. The germline V gene encodes CDR1 MNHEY and CDR2 SMNVEV (reference sequence). In DNA form, the CDR3 reads TGTGCCAGCAGTAGACTAGCGGGGGTTGTTCAAGAGACCCAGTACTTC. This sequence encodes CASSRLAGVVQETQYF.

This clonotype came up many times. This chain links TRBV3-1 with TRBJ1-2, with D maybe TRBD1 (5 bases). The V end lost 8 bases, the J end lost 6 bases, and 13 bases lay between the germline ends. This CDR3 spans 12 amino acids. Germline CDR1 and CDR2: LGHDT and YNNKEL (reference sequence). The CDR3: CASVSEGDGYTF. CDR3 nucleotide sequence: TGTGCCAGCGTTTCCGAAGGGGATGGCTACACCTTC.

This clonotype has just one count. The chain combines TRBV18 with TRBJ2-3; perhaps TRBD1 as D (5 bases). V was pared by 2 bases and J by 1 base, with 19 bases between. This CDR3 is 18 amino acids long. The germline CDR1 and CDR2 sequences are KGHSH and LQKENI. DNA for the CDR3: TGTGCCAGCTCACCAAGCTATTCTGGGGCCTTAGGCACAGATACGCAGTATTTT. Translated, it gives CASSPSYSGALGTDTQYF.

The sample holds a few counts of this clonotype. This chain uses TRBV13 with TRBJ2-7, with TRBD1 identical over 10 bases. Germline assignment: CDR1 PRHDT and CDR2 FYEKMQ (reference sequence). The J segment lost 3 bases and the V segment lost 0 bases, leaving 5 bases of the junction unmatched. The CDR3 runs 16 residues. The CDR3 DNA is TGTGCCAGCAGCTTAGGCGGGGACAGGGGATTCTACGAGCAGTACTTC. It codes for CASSLGGDRGFYEQYF.

The chain joins TRBV5-1 to TRBJ1-2; D is possibly TRBD1 (5 bases). Trimming pared 0 bases from V and 6 bases from J, leaving 6 bases between. Germline CDR1 is SGHRS and CDR2 is YFSETQ. CDR3 size: 12 residues. CDR3 coding DNA: TGCGCCAGCAGCTTGGAGGGGAATGGCTACACCTTC. Translating gives CASSLEGNGYTF.

This clonotype has only a few counts. The chain is built from TRBV6-1 and TRBJ2-1; either TRBD1 or TRBD2 may fit D (5 bases each). CDR3 size: 12 residues. Between the trimmed V and J ends, which lost 4 bases and 10 bases, there was a span of 11 bases. Germline V gene sequence: CDR1 MNHNS, CDR2 SASEGT. In DNA form, the CDR3 reads TGTGCCAGCAGTGCCCTCGGGACCGAGCAGTTCTTC. Its translation is CASSALGTEQFF.

This clonotype was detected many times. This chain uses TRBV18 with TRBJ1-2; 7 nucleotides match TRBD1. The CDR3 loop spans 15 amino acids. J was trimmed by 8 bases and V by 3 bases; bases with no gene match: 12. CDR1 and CDR2 (germline): KGHSH, LQKENI. The CDR3 spells CASSPLMTGIDGYTF. In nucleotides, the CDR3 is TGTGCCAGCTCACCTCTAATGACAGGGATCGACGGCTACACCTTC.

In this sample, this clonotype turned up many times. V and J are TRBV13 and TRBJ1-1; TRBD1 agrees at 12 bases. The CDR3 spans 16 residues. The V segment lost 4 bases and the J segment 3 bases; nucleotides outside the gene matches: 6. The germline CDR1 and CDR2 sequences are PRHDT and FYEKMQ (reference sequence). CDR3: CASSSRDRGPHTEAFF. CDR3 sequence (DNA): TGTGCCAGCAGCTCCCGGGACAGGGGGCCGCACACTGAAGCTTTCTTT. Together with reference TRBV13 and TRBJ1-1, the CDR3 gives the full variable domain: AAGVIQSPRHLIKEKRETATLKCYPIPRHDTVYWYQQGPGQDPQFLISFYEKMQSDKGSIPDRFSAQQFSDYHSELNMSSLELGDSALYFCASSSRDRGPHTEAFFGQGTRLTVV.